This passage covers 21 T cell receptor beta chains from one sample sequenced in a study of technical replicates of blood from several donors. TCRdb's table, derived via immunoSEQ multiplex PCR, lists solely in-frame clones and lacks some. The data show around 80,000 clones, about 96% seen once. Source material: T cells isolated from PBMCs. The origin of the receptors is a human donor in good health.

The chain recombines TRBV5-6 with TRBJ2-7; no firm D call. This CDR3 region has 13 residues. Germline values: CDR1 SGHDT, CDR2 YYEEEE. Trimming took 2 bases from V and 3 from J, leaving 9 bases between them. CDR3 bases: TGTGCCAGCAGCTTATACAGCTTCTACGAGCAGTACTTC. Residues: CASSLYSFYEQYF. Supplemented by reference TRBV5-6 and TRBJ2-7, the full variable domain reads DAGVTQSPTHLIKTRGQQVTLRCSPKSGHDTVSWYQQALGQGPQFIFQYYEEEERQRGNFPDRFSGHQFPNYSSELNVNALLLGDSALYLCASSLYSFYEQYFGPGTRLTVT.

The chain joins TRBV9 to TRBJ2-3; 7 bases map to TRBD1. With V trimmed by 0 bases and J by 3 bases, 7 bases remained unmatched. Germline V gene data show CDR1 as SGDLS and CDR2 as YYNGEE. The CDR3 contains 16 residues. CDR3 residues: CASSVEPGQKTDTQYF. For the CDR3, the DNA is TGTGCCAGCAGCGTAGAGCCGGGACAGAAAACAGATACGCAGTATTTT.

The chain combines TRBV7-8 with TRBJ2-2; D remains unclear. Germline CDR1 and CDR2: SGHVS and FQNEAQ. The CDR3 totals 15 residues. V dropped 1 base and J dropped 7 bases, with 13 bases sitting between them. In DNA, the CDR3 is TGTGCCAGCAGCTTAGATCCTGGCAATAACGGGGAGCTGTTTTTT. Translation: CASSLDPGNNGELFF.

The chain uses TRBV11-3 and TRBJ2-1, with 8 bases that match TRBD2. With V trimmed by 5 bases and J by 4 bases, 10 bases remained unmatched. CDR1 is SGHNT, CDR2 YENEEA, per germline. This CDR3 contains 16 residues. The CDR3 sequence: CASSLLPGGPYNEQFF. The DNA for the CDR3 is TGTGCCAGCAGCCTCCTACCGGGAGGGCCTTACAATGAGCAGTTCTTC. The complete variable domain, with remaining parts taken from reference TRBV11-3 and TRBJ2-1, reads EAGVVQSPRYKIIEKKQPVAFWCNPISGHNTLYWYLQNLGQGPELLIRYENEEAVDDSQLPKDRFSAERLKGVDSTLKIQPAELGDSAVYLCASSLLPGGPYNEQFFGPGTRLTVL.

The chain's CDR3 is CASSRGQEAFF. The CDR3 DNA sequence: TGTGCCAGCAGCCGAGGACAGGAAGCTTTCTTT. The rearrangement links TRBV13 to TRBJ1-1; the D gene is possibly TRBD1 (6 bases). Trimming took 5 bases from V and 8 from J, leaving 9 bases between them. The CDR3 spans 11 residues. Germline V gene data show CDR1 as PRHDT and CDR2 as FYEKMQ (reference sequence).

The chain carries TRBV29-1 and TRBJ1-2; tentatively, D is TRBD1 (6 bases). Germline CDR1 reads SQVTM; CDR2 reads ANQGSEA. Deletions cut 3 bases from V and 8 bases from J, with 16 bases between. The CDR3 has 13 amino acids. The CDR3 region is CSVERGGLYGYTF. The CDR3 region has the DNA TGCAGCGTTGAGAGGGGGGGACTTTACGGCTACACCTTC.

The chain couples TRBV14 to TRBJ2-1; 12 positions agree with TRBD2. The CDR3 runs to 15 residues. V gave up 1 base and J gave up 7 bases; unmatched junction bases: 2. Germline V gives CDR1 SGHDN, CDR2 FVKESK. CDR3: CASSQALAGGNEQFF. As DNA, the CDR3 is TGTGCCAGCAGCCAAGCACTAGCGGGAGGAAATGAGCAGTTCTTC.

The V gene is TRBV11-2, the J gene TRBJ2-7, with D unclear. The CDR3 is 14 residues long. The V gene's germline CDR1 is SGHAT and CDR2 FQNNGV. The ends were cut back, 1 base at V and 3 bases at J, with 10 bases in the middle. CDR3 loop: CASSLVSLSYEQYF. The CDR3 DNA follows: TGTGCCAGCAGCTTAGTAAGCCTTAGCTACGAGCAGTACTTC.

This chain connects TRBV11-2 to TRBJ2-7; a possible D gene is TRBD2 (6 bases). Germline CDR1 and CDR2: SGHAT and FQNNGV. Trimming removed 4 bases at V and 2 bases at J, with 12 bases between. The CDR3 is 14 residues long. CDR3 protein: CASSSGGWTYEQYF. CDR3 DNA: TGTGCCAGCAGCTCTGGGGGGTGGACCTACGAGCAGTACTTC.

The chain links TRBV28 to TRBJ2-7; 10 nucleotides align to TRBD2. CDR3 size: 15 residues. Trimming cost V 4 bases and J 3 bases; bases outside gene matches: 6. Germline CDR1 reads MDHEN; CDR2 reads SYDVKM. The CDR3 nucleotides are TGTGCCAGCAGTTCCCAACTAGCGGGGCACTACGAGCAGTACTTC. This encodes CASSSQLAGHYEQYF.

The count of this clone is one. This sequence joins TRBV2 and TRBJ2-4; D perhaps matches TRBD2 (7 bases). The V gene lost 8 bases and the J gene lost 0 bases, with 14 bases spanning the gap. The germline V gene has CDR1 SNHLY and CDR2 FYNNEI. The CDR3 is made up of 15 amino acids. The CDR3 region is CASEKGGEAKNIQYF. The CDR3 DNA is TGTGCCAGCGAAAAAGGGGGGGAAGCCAAAAACATTCAGTACTTC. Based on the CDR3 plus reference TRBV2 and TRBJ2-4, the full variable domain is EPEVTQTPSHQVTQMGQEVILRCVPISNHLYFYWYRQILGQKVEFLVSFYNNEISEKSEIFDDQFSVERPDGSNFTLKIRSTKLEDSAMYFCASEKGGEAKNIQYFGAGTRLSVL.

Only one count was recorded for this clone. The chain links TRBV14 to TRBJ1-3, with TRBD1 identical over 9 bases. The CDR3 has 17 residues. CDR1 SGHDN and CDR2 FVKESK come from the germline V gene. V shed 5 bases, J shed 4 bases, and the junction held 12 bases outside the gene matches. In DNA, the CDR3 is TGTGCCAGCAGCACGAACCGGGACAGGGTATACGGAAACACCATATATTTT. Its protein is CASSTNRDRVYGNTIYF.

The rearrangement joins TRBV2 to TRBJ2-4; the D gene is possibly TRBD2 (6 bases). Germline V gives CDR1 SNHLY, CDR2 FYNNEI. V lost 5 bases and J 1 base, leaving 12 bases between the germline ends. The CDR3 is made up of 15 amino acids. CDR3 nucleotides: TGTGCCAGCAGTTGGGACTCGGTGGCCAAAAACATTCAGTACTTC. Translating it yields CASSWDSVAKNIQYF. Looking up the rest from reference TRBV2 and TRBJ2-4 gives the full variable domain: EPEVTQTPSHQVTQMGQEVILRCVPISNHLYFYWYRQILGQKVEFLVSFYNNEISEKSEIFDDQFSVERPDGSNFTLKIRSTKLEDSAMYFCASSWDSVAKNIQYFGAGTRLSVL.

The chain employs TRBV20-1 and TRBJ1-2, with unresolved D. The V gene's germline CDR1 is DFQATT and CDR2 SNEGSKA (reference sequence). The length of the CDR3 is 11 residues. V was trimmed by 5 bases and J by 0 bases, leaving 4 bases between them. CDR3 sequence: CSAPTNYGYTF. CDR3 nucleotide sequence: TGCAGTGCTCCTACTAACTATGGCTACACCTTC.

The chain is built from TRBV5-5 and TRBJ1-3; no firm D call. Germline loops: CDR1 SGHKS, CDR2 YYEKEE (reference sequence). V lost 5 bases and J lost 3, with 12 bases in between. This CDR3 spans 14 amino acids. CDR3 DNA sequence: TGTGCCAGCAGATATGACAATGGTGGAAACACCATATATTTT. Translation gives CASRYDNGGNTIYF.

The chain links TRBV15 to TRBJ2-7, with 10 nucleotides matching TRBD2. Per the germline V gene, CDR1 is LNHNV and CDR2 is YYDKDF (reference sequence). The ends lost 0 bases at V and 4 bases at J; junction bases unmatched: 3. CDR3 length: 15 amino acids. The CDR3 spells CATSREPSGSYEQYF. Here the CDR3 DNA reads TGTGCCACCAGCAGAGAACCTAGCGGGAGTTACGAGCAGTACTTC.

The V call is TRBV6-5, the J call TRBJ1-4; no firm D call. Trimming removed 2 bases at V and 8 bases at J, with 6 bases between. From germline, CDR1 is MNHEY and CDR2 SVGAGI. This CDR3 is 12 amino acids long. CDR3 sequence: CASSYAGEKLFF. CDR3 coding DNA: TGTGCCAGCAGTTACGCGGGGGAAAAACTGTTTTTT.

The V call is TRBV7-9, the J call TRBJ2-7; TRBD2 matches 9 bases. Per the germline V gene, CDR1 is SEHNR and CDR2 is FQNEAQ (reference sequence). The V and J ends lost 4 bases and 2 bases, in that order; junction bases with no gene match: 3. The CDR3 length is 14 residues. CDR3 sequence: CASSYPSGTYEQYF. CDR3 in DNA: TGTGCCAGCAGCTATCCTAGCGGGACCTACGAGCAGTACTTC.

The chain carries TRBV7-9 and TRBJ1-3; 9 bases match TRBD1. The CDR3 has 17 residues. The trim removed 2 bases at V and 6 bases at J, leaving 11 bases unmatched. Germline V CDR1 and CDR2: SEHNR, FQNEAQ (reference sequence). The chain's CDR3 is CASSLTPGQGNENTIYF. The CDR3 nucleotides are TGTGCCAGCAGCTTAACTCCGGGACAGGGTAATGAAAACACCATATATTTT.

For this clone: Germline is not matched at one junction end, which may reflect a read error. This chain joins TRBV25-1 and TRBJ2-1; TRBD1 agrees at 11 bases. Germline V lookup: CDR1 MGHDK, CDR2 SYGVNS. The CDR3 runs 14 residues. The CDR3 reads CASSAATRDRGILF. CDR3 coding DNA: TGTGCCAGCAGTGCCGCCACTCGGGACAGGGGGATACTCTTC.

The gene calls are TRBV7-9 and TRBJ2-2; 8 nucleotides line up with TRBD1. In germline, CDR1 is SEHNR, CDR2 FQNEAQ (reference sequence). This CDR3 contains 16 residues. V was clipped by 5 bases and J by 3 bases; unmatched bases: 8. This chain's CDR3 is CASSPGQEPYTGELFF. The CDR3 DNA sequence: TGTGCCAGCAGCCCGGGACAGGAGCCATACACCGGGGAGCTGTTTTTT.